The entry below describes one T cell receptor (beta chain). This entry belongs to a study of T-cell memory formation after mild COVID-19. TCRdb reanalysed the 5' RACE reads using MiXCR and keeps one entry per CDR3 protein. The sample contains hundreds of thousands of distinct CDR3 sequences, about 17% of which appear only once. The CDR3 covers 15 residues. Germline V gives CDR1 MDHEN, CDR2 SYDVKM. Between the trimmed V and J ends, which lost 3 bases and 6 bases, there was a span of 12 bases. The sequence came from a young man who had mild COVID-19 (a few samples of this study predate the infection). Cell type and time point are not known. This chain joins TRBV28 and TRBJ1-6; D is possibly TRBD1 (5 bases). Sequences were obtained from PBMCs or a T cell subset sorted from them (not recorded which). The CDR3 loop reads CASSFPGLTNSPLHF. In nucleotides, the CDR3 is TGTGCCAGCAGTTTTCCGGGACTTACTAATTCACCCCTCCACTTT.